A selection of T cell receptor beta chains follows, all from one sample in a study of blood T cell repertoires in COVID-19. Assay used: immunoSEQ multiplex PCR; TCRdb lists only in-frame clones, some missing. The sample has some 47,000 clones, roughly 90% seen once; the top ten hold around 20%. The source material was peripheral blood. Every receptor here comes from an elderly woman in a cohort sampled during active or convalescent COVID-19. CDR3s include the opening cysteine and the closing phenylalanine or tryptophan.

v_gene: TRBV10-2; j_gene: TRBJ1-2; CDR3aa: CASSEPGQVGGYGYTF
v_gene: TRBV6-6; j_gene: TRBJ1-2; CDR3aa: CASTPPGQVYGYTF
v_gene: TRBV30; j_gene: TRBJ2-7; CDR3aa: CAWTGRGGSYEQYF
v_gene: TRBV7-9; j_gene: TRBJ2-3; CDR3aa: CASSASASGSLADTQYF
v_gene: TRBV2; j_gene: TRBJ1-5; CDR3aa: CASSVGQGSQPQHF
v_gene: TRBV25-1; j_gene: TRBJ1-6; CDR3aa: CASAGTDSPPLHF
v_gene: TRBV7-3; j_gene: TRBJ2-7; CDR3aa: CASSLNGYEQYF
v_gene: TRBV27; j_gene: TRBJ2-3; CDR3aa: CASSLKLGLAADTQYF
v_gene: TRBV11-3; j_gene: TRBJ2-3; CDR3aa: CASSRGRVSTDTQYF
v_gene: TRBV3-1/TRBV3-2; j_gene: TRBJ1-1; CDR3aa: CASSHMTGMNTEAFF
v_gene: TRBV28; j_gene: TRBJ1-2; CDR3aa: CASSRPGEYGYTF
v_gene: TRBV5-1; j_gene: TRBJ2-5; CDR3aa: CASSPPGVSETQYF
v_gene: TRBV10-2; j_gene: TRBJ1-1; CDR3aa: CASSDLGRNTEAFF
v_gene: TRBV30; j_gene: TRBJ1-1; CDR3aa: CAWSAQRWATGVAMNTEAFF
v_gene: TRBV7-9; j_gene: TRBJ1-1; CDR3aa: CASSFVQGDTEAFF
v_gene: TRBV5-1; j_gene: TRBJ1-3; CDR3aa: CASSLGPGSSGNTIYF
v_gene: TRBV5-1; j_gene: TRBJ1-6; CDR3aa: CASSLGQGLSPLHF
v_gene: TRBV7-9; j_gene: TRBJ2-1; CDR3aa: CASSLDGGGASKFF
v_gene: TRBV29-1; j_gene: TRBJ2-5; CDR3aa: CSVGRPGAQYF
v_gene: TRBV6-6; j_gene: TRBJ1-2; CDR3aa: CASSSTGGDYGYTF
v_gene: TRBV23-1; j_gene: TRBJ1-2; CDR3aa: CASSQGAKTYGYTF
v_gene: TRBV5-6; j_gene: TRBJ2-1; CDR3aa: CASSSIARQSRTNNEQFF
v_gene: TRBV10-1; j_gene: TRBJ2-1; CDR3aa: CASSVASGSSYNEQFF
v_gene: TRBV19; j_gene: TRBJ2-3; CDR3aa: CASSPSDYTDTQYF
v_gene: TRBV5-1; j_gene: TRBJ2-7; CDR3aa: CASSPGGGVDEQYF
v_gene: TRBV29-1; j_gene: TRBJ2-1; CDR3aa: CSAERDRLGYEQFF
v_gene: TRBV7-9; j_gene: TRBJ2-3; CDR3aa: CASSLVVVAGPSTDTQYF
v_gene: TRBV4-3; j_gene: TRBJ2-1; CDR3aa: CASSQESGRAVSYNEQFF
v_gene: TRBV11-2; j_gene: TRBJ2-6; CDR3aa: CASSPGGAGANVLTF
v_gene: TRBV9; j_gene: TRBJ2-1; CDR3aa: CASSTRTSGSGSYNEQFF
v_gene: TRBV2; j_gene: TRBJ2-5; CDR3aa: CASSDRGGETQYF
v_gene: TRBV29-1; j_gene: TRBJ2-7; CDR3aa: CSVGGGGLSSYEQYF
v_gene: TRBV10-2; j_gene: TRBJ1-2; CDR3aa: CASSEWRPLAPNYGYTF
v_gene: TRBV3-1/TRBV3-2; j_gene: TRBJ1-2; CDR3aa: CASSYFPDRGGYTF
v_gene: TRBV7-2; j_gene: TRBJ2-1; CDR3aa: CASSQTSSNEQFF
v_gene: TRBV5-1; j_gene: TRBJ2-3; CDR3aa: CASSGGTSSTDTQYF
v_gene: TRBV9; j_gene: TRBJ1-3; CDR3aa: CASSVSSFSGNTIYF
v_gene: TRBV6-5; j_gene: TRBJ1-3; CDR3aa: CASSYSYTAGNTIYF
v_gene: TRBV6-5; j_gene: TRBJ2-5; CDR3aa: CASRLAYQETQYF
v_gene: TRBV18; j_gene: TRBJ1-1; CDR3aa: CASSAAVNTEAFF
v_gene: TRBV7-6; j_gene: TRBJ2-5; CDR3aa: CASSLASGGQGQETQYF
v_gene: TRBV13; j_gene: TRBJ2-2; CDR3aa: CASSIQGLAGAGTGELFF
v_gene: TRBV20-1; j_gene: TRBJ1-3; CDR3aa: CSASNRNREGNTIYF
v_gene: TRBV10-3; j_gene: TRBJ2-7; CDR3aa: CAISGWAEPYEQYF
v_gene: TRBV19; j_gene: TRBJ1-4; CDR3aa: CASSSPGEKLFF
v_gene: TRBV6-5; j_gene: TRBJ2-7; CDR3aa: CASSSPVQGRNEQYF
v_gene: TRBV5-8; j_gene: TRBJ2-5; CDR3aa: CASSLDGTGGSETQYF
v_gene: TRBV10-2; j_gene: TRBJ2-5; CDR3aa: CASGGARETQYF
v_gene: TRBV5-1; j_gene: TRBJ1-3; CDR3aa: CASSPDPQVLGNTIYF
v_gene: TRBV7-9; j_gene: TRBJ1-2; CDR3aa: CASSLSVEDVYGYTF
v_gene: TRBV6-2/TRBV6-3; j_gene: TRBJ2-5; CDR3aa: CASSSPPGGYQETQYF
v_gene: TRBV10-3; j_gene: TRBJ2-1; CDR3aa: CAISLRQGAENEQFF
v_gene: TRBV1; j_gene: TRBJ2-2; CDR3aa: CTSSRSEGPGELFF
v_gene: TRBV19; j_gene: TRBJ1-1; CDR3aa: CASSIDGLTEAFF
v_gene: TRBV6-2/TRBV6-3; j_gene: TRBJ1-1; CDR3aa: CASSATRQGLEAFF